The TCR beta chain under discussion was sequenced for a study of blood T cell repertoires in COVID-19. On the study more broadly: From the United States, Italy and Spain came samples of acute and convalescent COVID-19. T cells, B-cell-depleted T cells, or PBMCs provided the cDNA or gDNA that served as material.

This clone was seen once. The CDR3 runs 16 residues. V lost 5 bases to trimming and J lost 0 bases, with 14 bases between them. Looked up from germline, CDR1 is SGHTA and CDR2 is FQGNSA. Per the authors' pipeline: Estimated nucleated cell counts came from reference gene primer amplification. Using immunoSEQ multiplex PCR, the repertoire was profiled, and TCRdb retains in-frame clones only, with some absent. Clonal size and the V and J genes are those of that table, whereas D and trimming came from the DNA. Altogether some 80,000 clones are present, 82% being singletons, with the ten largest covering about 6.9%.

The sample taken for sequencing was peripheral blood. The TCR comes from a human donor in a cohort sampled during active COVID-19. The V call is TRBV7-2, the J call TRBJ1-3; D possibly corresponds to TRBD1 (5 bases). In DNA form, the CDR3 reads TGTGCCAGCAGCGCTGACAGTAGTTTCTCTGGAAACACCATATATTTT. This translates into CASSADSSFSGNTIYF.